These 15 T cell receptor beta chains originate from one sample sequenced in a study of CD8 T cells in Susac syndrome. With random hexamers, roughly 0.5 to 1 ug RNA was reverse transcribed. MiXCR was run by TCRdb on the immunoSEQ multiplex PCR reads, yielding one entry per CDR3 protein. The data show 180,000 or so distinct CDR3 sequences, almost 96% seen once. Sequencing was done on a sample of CD4+ T cells from PBMCs. These receptors all stem from a human donor with multiple sclerosis.

V is TRBV30 and J is TRBJ1-2; tentative D call: TRBD1 (5 bases). V was cut by 2 bases and J by 2 bases, with 9 bases left in between. Germline CDR1 GTSNPN, CDR2 SVGIG (reference sequence). The CDR3 length is 13 residues. CDR3 sequence (DNA): TGTGCCTGGAGTCCTGACAGAAACTATGGCTACACCTTC. Amino acids: CAWSPDRNYGYTF.

The chain has TRBV30 and TRBJ1-1, with D possibly being TRBD1 (5 bases). V was trimmed by 8 bases and J by 1 base, leaving 17 bases between them. Germline loops: CDR1 GTSNPN, CDR2 SVGIG (reference sequence). This CDR3 comprises 14 residues. CDR3 in amino acids: CAGWGNLRNTEAFF. The CDR3 DNA is TGTGCCGGGTGGGGGAACCTCAGGAACACTGAAGCTTTCTTT.

J is TRBJ2-7 and V is TRBV4-3, with unresolved D. Germline assignment: CDR1 LGHNA and CDR2 YSLEER. Deletions cut 0 bases from V and 7 bases from J, with 10 bases between. The CDR3 covers 13 residues. The CDR3 coding sequence is TGCGCCAGCAGCCAAGATCTCGGACGGGAGCAGTACTTC. It yields the protein CASSQDLGREQYF.

This chain uses TRBV7-2 with TRBJ2-7, with 9 nucleotides matching TRBD2. The CDR3 sequence is 15 residues long. The V gene's germline CDR1 is SGHTA and CDR2 FQGNSA. J was trimmed by 2 bases and V by 1 base; bases with no gene match: 3. CDR3: CASSLEAGGPYEQYF. The CDR3 DNA reads TGTGCCAGCAGCTTAGAAGCGGGGGGCCCCTACGAGCAGTACTTC.

The CDR3 region has the DNA TGTGCCAGCAGCTTAGGGGGGCCCCAAAACATTCAGTACTTC. This gives the protein CASSLGGPQNIQYF. The genes are TRBV11-2 and TRBJ2-4; maybe TRBD1 (6 bases). Trimming left V 1 base short and J 5 bases short, with 9 bases between. The CDR3 loop spans 14 amino acids. The germline V gene has CDR1 SGHAT and CDR2 FQNNGV.

The chain employs TRBV9 and TRBJ2-7, with D maybe TRBD1 (6 bases). V lost 3 bases, J lost 1 base, and 11 bases lay in between. Germline values: CDR1 SGDLS, CDR2 YYNGEE. The CDR3 runs to 14 residues. CDR3 in DNA: TGTGCCAGCAGCGCCTTTGGACAGTCCTACGAGCAGTACTTC. This translates into CASSAFGQSYEQYF.

The chain couples TRBV20-1 to TRBJ2-5; possibly TRBD1 for D (6 bases). Germline lookup yields CDR1 DFQATT and CDR2 SNEGSKA (reference sequence). The CDR3 contains 13 residues. The ends were cut back, 2 bases at V and 4 bases at J, with 11 bases in the middle. This CDR3 reads CSARSTGRETQYF. The CDR3 DNA reads as TGCAGTGCTAGATCGACAGGAAGAGAGACCCAGTACTTC.

The chain links TRBV5-1 to TRBJ1-2; D is ambiguous. Germline V lookup: CDR1 SGHRS, CDR2 YFSETQ. Trimming took off 0 bases at V and 6 bases at J, with 9 bases between the two ends. The CDR3 consists of 13 residues. CDR3 bases: TGCGCCAGCAGCTTGGAGGGCAGCCATGGCTACACCTTC. Translating it yields CASSLEGSHGYTF.

The chain uses TRBV5-6 and TRBJ2-3; tentatively, D is TRBD2 (5 bases). The CDR3 spans 13 residues. The V gene's germline CDR1 is SGHDT and CDR2 YYEEEE. Trimming left V 4 bases short and J 5 bases short, with 11 bases between. CDR3 amino acids: CASSLPGLDTQYF. The CDR3 DNA reads as TGTGCCAGCAGCCTACCGGGGTTAGATACGCAGTATTTT.

The chain couples TRBV29-1 to TRBJ2-7, with TRBD1 identical over 7 bases. The germline V gene has CDR1 SQVTM and CDR2 ANQGSEA. The length of the CDR3 is 12 residues. V gave up 2 bases and J gave up 7 bases; unmatched junction bases: 5. CDR3 in DNA: TGCAGCGTTGAACAGGGGGTCAGGGAGCAGTACTTC. Translated, it gives CSVEQGVREQYF.

With regard to this clonotype: Sequence at one end of the junction differs from germline and may be a read error. The chain recombines TRBV20-1 with TRBJ1-5, with 8 bases matching TRBD1. The CDR3 extends over 14 amino acids. The germline V gene has CDR1 DFQATT and CDR2 SNEGSKA (reference sequence). This CDR3 is CSARAGQGNQPQHF. CDR3 sequence (DNA): TGCAGTGCCAGAGCGGGACAGGGCAATCAGCCCCAGCATTTT.

This chain uses TRBV30 with TRBJ1-2, with D perhaps matching TRBD1 (5 bases). The CDR3 extends over 14 amino acids. From germline, CDR1 is GTSNPN and CDR2 SVGIG (reference sequence). Trimming left V 0 bases short and J 3 bases short, with 11 bases between. The DNA for the CDR3 is TGTGCCTGGAGTGTTGGGGCATGGGACTATGGCTACACCTTC. Its protein is CAWSVGAWDYGYTF.

The rearrangement uses TRBV20-1 and TRBJ1-1, with 8 bases fitting TRBD1. Losses at the gene ends were 0 bases for V and 6 bases for J; bases not matched to a gene: 6. The CDR3 sequence is 14 residues long. In germline, CDR1 is DFQATT, CDR2 SNEGSKA (reference sequence). The CDR3: CSARDRQGIAEAFF. CDR3 bases: TGCAGTGCTAGAGACAGACAGGGGATAGCTGAAGCTTTCTTT.

The chain has TRBV9 and TRBJ2-4; 7 nucleotides agree with TRBD1. The CDR3 sequence is 13 residues long. The V segment lost 4 bases and the J segment 8 bases; nucleotides outside the gene matches: 6. CDR1 and CDR2 from the germline V gene are SGDLS and YYNGEE. In DNA form, the CDR3 reads TGTGCCAGCAGCCCCACGACAGGGTACATTCAGTACTTC. As protein: CASSPTTGYIQYF.

This clonotype was recorded once. The gene calls are TRBV29-1 and TRBJ2-7, with 10 bases identical to TRBD1. This CDR3 contains 14 residues. Per the germline V gene, CDR1 is SQVTM and CDR2 is ANQGSEA. V was pared by 7 bases and J by 2 bases, with 8 bases of the junction left unmatched. The CDR3 sequence: CSAVGTGVAYEQYF. DNA of the CDR3: TGCAGCGCGGTGGGGACAGGGGTGGCCTACGAGCAGTACTTC.